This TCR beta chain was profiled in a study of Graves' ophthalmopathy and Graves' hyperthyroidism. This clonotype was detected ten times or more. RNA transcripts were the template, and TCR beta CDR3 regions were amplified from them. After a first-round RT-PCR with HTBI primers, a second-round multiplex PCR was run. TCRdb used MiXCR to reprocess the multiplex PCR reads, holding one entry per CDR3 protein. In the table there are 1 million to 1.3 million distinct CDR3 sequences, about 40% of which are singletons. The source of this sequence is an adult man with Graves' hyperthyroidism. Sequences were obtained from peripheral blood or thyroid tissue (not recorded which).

CDR3: CAITEYGDNSPLHF. The CDR3 DNA reads as TGTGCCATCACCGAATATGGGGACAATTCACCCCTCCACTTT. This chain connects TRBV10-3 to TRBJ1-6; D might be TRBD1 (5 bases). Trimming pared 7 bases from V and 7 bases from J, leaving 14 bases between. This CDR3 has 14 amino acids. Germline CDR1 reads ENHRY; CDR2 reads SYGVKD.